These 22 T cell receptor beta chains were sequenced from one sample in a study of OX40 agonist ivuxolimab in advanced cancers. Profiled with immunoSEQ multiplex PCR; TCRdb holds only in-frame clones, not every one. This table holds tens of thousands of clones, 70% to 90% found once. This material consisted of CD4+ or CD8+ T cells sorted from blood, taken in a trial of the OX40 agonist ivuxolimab. All receptors come from an adult with an advanced solid tumor such as melanoma, head and neck, liver or kidney cancer.

The V gene is TRBV7-2, the J gene TRBJ1-4, with TRBD1 matching over 8 bases. J lost 4 bases, V lost 5 bases, and 6 bases had no gene match. The germline V gene encodes CDR1 SGHTA and CDR2 FQGNSA. This CDR3 contains 15 residues. CDR3 protein: CASSLPGGSNEKLFF. CDR3 coding DNA: TGTGCCAGCAGCCTACCAGGGGGCAGTAATGAAAAACTGTTTTTT.

The genes are TRBV14 and TRBJ1-4; D gene unclear. The CDR3 contains 16 residues. V lost 5 bases and J 3 bases, leaving 16 bases between the germline ends. Germline V CDR1 and CDR2: SGHDN, FVKESK. This CDR3 is CASSKTQGRPNEKLFF. CDR3 bases: TGTGCCAGCAGCAAAACCCAAGGCAGGCCTAATGAAAAACTGTTTTTT.

J is TRBJ1-6 and V is TRBV4-3; no firm D call. V lost 0 bases and J lost 3, with 6 bases in between. This CDR3 region has 15 residues. Looked up from germline, CDR1 is LGHNA and CDR2 is YSLEER. This CDR3 reads CASSQDGLYNSPLHF. CDR3 sequence (DNA): TGCGCCAGCAGCCAAGATGGTCTCTATAATTCACCCCTCCACTTT.

The chain couples TRBV19 to TRBJ1-3, with a tentative D call TRBD1 (5 bases). V gave up 5 bases and J gave up 0 bases, with 14 bases separating them. This CDR3 region has 16 residues. CDR1 is LNHDA, CDR2 SQIVND, per germline (reference sequence). CDR3 DNA: TGTGCCAGTAGTGTCGGGACCGCATTCTCTGGAAACACCATATATTTT. It encodes CASSVGTAFSGNTIYF.

CDR3 in DNA: TGTGCCAGCAGGAGACCAGGACAAGAGACCCAGTACTTC. The encoded protein is CASRRPGQETQYF. This chain connects TRBV6-5 to TRBJ2-5; D ambiguous. V dropped 6 bases and J dropped 2 bases, with 10 bases sitting between them. The germline V gene encodes CDR1 MNHEY and CDR2 SVGAGI. CDR3 length: 13 residues.

The genes are TRBV5-1 and TRBJ2-7; TRBD1 aligns across 8 bases. The V and J ends lost 2 bases and 5 bases, in that order; junction bases with no gene match: 6. CDR3 length: 14 amino acids. Germline-derived CDR1 and CDR2 are SGHRS and YFSETQ. CDR3 nucleotide sequence: TGCGCCAGCAGCTTCGGTCCAGGGGGCAACGAGCAGTACTTC. As protein: CASSFGPGGNEQYF.

The CDR3 region has the DNA TGCGCCAGCAGCCAAGAGACCCTAGCGGGGTACACAGATACGCAGTATTTT. It specifies CASSQETLAGYTDTQYF. The V and J genes are TRBV4-1 and TRBJ2-3; the match to TRBD2 covers 9 bases. This CDR3 comprises 17 residues. The germline CDR1 and CDR2 sequences are MGHRA and YSYEKL. Losses at the gene ends were 0 bases for V and 2 bases for J; bases not matched to a gene: 6.

In DNA, the CDR3 is TGTGCCAGCAGTGAGGGACTAGCGGGATACAATGAGCAGTTCTTC. Protein sequence: CASSEGLAGYNEQFF. The genes are TRBV9 and TRBJ2-1; TRBD2 matches 13 bases. Germline CDR1 SGDLS, CDR2 YYNGEE. J lost 4 bases, V lost 5 bases, and 3 bases had no gene match. The CDR3 runs 15 residues.

CDR3 nucleotides: TGCGCCAGCAGCTTGGGCGGGACGAACACCGGGGAGCTGTTTTTT. This translates into CASSLGGTNTGELFF. This chain connects TRBV5-1 to TRBJ2-2; a weak D match, TRBD2 (6 bases). The CDR3 has 15 residues. Germline V gene lookup returns CDR1 SGHRS and CDR2 YFSETQ. Trimming took 0 bases from V and 0 from J, leaving 6 bases between them.

The gene calls are TRBV6-5 and TRBJ2-7; 7 bases map to TRBD1. Per germline, CDR1 MNHEY and CDR2 SVGAGI. V was pared by 3 bases and J by 3 bases, with 5 bases of the junction left unmatched. This CDR3 region has 14 residues. CDR3 region: CASSYTDRIYEQYF. The CDR3 nucleotides read TGTGCCAGCAGTTATACGGACAGGATCTACGAGCAGTACTTC.

Regarding this clone: The same CDR3 arises from other DNA sequences in this sample as well. This sequence joins TRBV28 and TRBJ2-5, with D possibly matching TRBD1 (7 bases). The CDR3 length is 15 residues. V lost 8 bases to trimming and J lost 1 base, with 17 bases between them. Germline V gene lookup returns CDR1 MDHEN and CDR2 SYDVKM. CDR3 sequence: CASCRGGTAQETQYF. Written as DNA, the CDR3 is TGTGCCAGCTGTCGTGGGGGGACAGCCCAAGAGACCCAGTACTTC.

The J gene is TRBJ1-1, the V gene TRBV9; a weak D match, TRBD1 (6 bases). Trimming took 4 bases from V and 2 from J, leaving 15 bases between them. The CDR3 is 15 residues long. Per the germline V gene, CDR1 is SGDLS and CDR2 is YYNGEE. The CDR3 loop is CASSPRGGGNTEAFF. The CDR3 nucleotides are TGTGCCAGCAGCCCCCGGGGAGGGGGAAACACTGAAGCTTTCTTT.

The J gene is TRBJ1-4, the V gene TRBV5-1; the D is unclear. The V and J ends lost 0 bases and 4 bases respectively, with 10 bases between them. CDR3 length: 15 amino acids. Germline-derived CDR1 and CDR2 are SGHRS and YFSETQ. CDR3 loop: CASSLEAAVNEKLFF. CDR3 coding DNA: TGCGCCAGCAGCTTGGAGGCGGCAGTTAATGAAAAACTGTTTTTT.

V usage is TRBV6-4 and J usage is TRBJ1-2, with no clear D. From germline, CDR1 is MRHNA and CDR2 SNTAGT. The CDR3 is 14 amino acids. V lost 6 bases, J lost 2 bases, and 13 bases lay in between. In DNA, the CDR3 is TGTGCCAGCAGCCCAACCATCAGAAACTATGGCTACACCTTC. Protein: CASSPTIRNYGYTF.

The V and J genes are TRBV6-5 and TRBJ2-2, with a tentative D call TRBD1 (5 bases). The length of the CDR3 is 15 residues. The V end lost 0 bases, the J end lost 7 bases, and 12 bases lay between the germline ends. Germline CDR1 MNHEY, CDR2 SVGAGI. CDR3 sequence: CASSYSGAGGGELFF. CDR3 coding DNA: TGTGCCAGCAGTTACTCAGGGGCCGGCGGCGGGGAGCTGTTTTTT.

This chain links TRBV7-2 with TRBJ2-2, with TRBD1 matching over 10 bases. This CDR3 is built from 14 residues. J lost 8 bases, V lost 6 bases, and 6 bases had no gene match. Per germline, CDR1 SGHTA and CDR2 FQGNSA. The DNA for the CDR3 is TGTGCCAGCAGGACCGGGACAGGGGTGGGGGAGCTGTTTTTT. Protein: CASRTGTGVGELFF.

For the CDR3, the DNA is TGTGCCACCACGGGACTACCGGCTCTCGAGCAGTACTTC. Its translation is CATTGLPALEQYF. The V and J genes are TRBV28 and TRBJ2-7; 7 bases are a match to TRBD2. Germline CDR1 is MDHEN and CDR2 is SYDVKM. The CDR3 is 13 residues long. Unmatched junction bases numbered 12, after V lost 10 bases and J lost 6 bases.

V gene TRBV6-5 combines with J gene TRBJ2-7; 7 bases are shared with TRBD2. The CDR3 is 15 amino acids. Trimming at V came to 2 bases and at J to 0 bases, leaving 4 bases not matched to a gene. Germline V gene data show CDR1 as MNHEY and CDR2 as SVGAGI. CDR3 nucleotides: TGTGCCAGCAGTTACCGGCGGGAGTACTCCTACGAGCAGTACTTC. Amino acid sequence: CASSYRREYSYEQYF.

The rearrangement links TRBV6-5 to TRBJ1-5; 9 positions match TRBD1. CDR3 length: 14 amino acids. Germline V lookup: CDR1 MNHEY, CDR2 SVGAGI. Losses at the gene ends were 6 bases for V and 4 bases for J; bases not matched to a gene: 4. CDR3 bases: TGTGCCAGCAGCAGGGACAGGGCAAATCAGCCCCAGCATTTT. Its protein is CASSRDRANQPQHF.

CDR3 protein: CASSSSGGLIGYTF. The DNA of the CDR3 is TGTGCCAGTAGTAGTTCAGGGGGTCTGATTGGCTACACCTTC. The genes are TRBV19 and TRBJ1-2; 7 nucleotides align to TRBD1. Germline V gene sequence: CDR1 LNHDA, CDR2 SQIVND (reference sequence). V lost 4 bases to trimming and J lost 7 bases; unmatched junction nucleotides: 9. CDR3 size: 14 residues. The full variable domain, with the rest looked up from reference TRBV19 and TRBJ1-2, is DGGITQSPKYLFRKEGQNVTLSCEQNLNHDAMYWYRQDPGQGLRLIYYSQIVNDFQKGDIAEGYSVSREKKESFPLTVTSAQKNPTAFYLCASSSSGGLIGYTFGSGTRLTVV.

The V call is TRBV5-4, the J call TRBJ2-7; D is ambiguous. This CDR3 region has 14 residues. CDR1 SGHNT and CDR2 YYREEE come from the germline V gene (reference sequence). Trimming stripped 3 bases from V and 3 bases from J, with 13 bases between. CDR3: CASSSYTRGYEQYF. DNA of the CDR3: TGTGCCAGCAGCTCCTACACGCGCGGCTACGAGCAGTACTTC.

J is TRBJ2-6 and V is TRBV5-4; 11 nucleotides agree with TRBD2. Looked up from germline, CDR1 is SGHNT and CDR2 is YYREEE (reference sequence). V lost 4 bases to trimming and J lost 0 bases; unmatched junction nucleotides: 12. The CDR3 has 20 amino acids. For the CDR3, the DNA is TGTGCCAGCAGCCCCCCTGGACTAGCGGGCCCTTACTCTGGGGCCAACGTCCTGACTTTC. Translating gives CASSPPGLAGPYSGANVLTF.